Sequencing of this T cell receptor beta chain was carried out in a study of blood T cell repertoires in COVID-19. On the study more broadly: The United States, Italy and Spain supplied acute and convalescent COVID-19 samples.

In the authors' methods: Reference gene primers were amplified, and this amplification served to estimate nucleated cell counts. Repertoires were generated with immunoSEQ multiplex PCR, while TCRdb's copy carries only in-frame clones and drops some. V, J and clone size are taken as reported in that table, and D and trimming were inferred from the DNA itself. The sample holds about 120,000 clones, roughly 85% seen once. The CDR3 has 13 amino acids. Germline CDR1 reads KGHSH; CDR2 reads LQKENI. With 1 base removed from V and 8 bases from J, the gap between germline ends came to 8 bases. The material sequenced was peripheral blood. The J gene is TRBJ1-4, the V gene TRBV18, with a tentative D call TRBD1 (5 bases). The sequence was obtained from an older man with acute or convalescent COVID-19. The CDR3 here is CASSPQGLEKLFF. CDR3 DNA sequence: TGTGCCAGCTCACCACAGGGGCTCGAAAAACTGTTTTTT.